The 16 T cell receptor beta chains listed next were all sequenced from one sample in a study of T-cell reconstitution after alpha-beta-depleted transplantation in children. Unique molecular identifiers were built into the TCRbeta library. TCRdb ran MiXCR on the PCR reads and lists one entry per CDR3 protein. The sample contains approximately 390,000 distinct CDR3 sequences, about 11% of which appear only once. The sequencing used PBMCs from the stem cell graft donor, collected from the stem cell graft. The origin of the receptors is a human donor who donated a stem cell graft to a child with acute myeloid leukemia.

V gene TRBV7-2 combines with J gene TRBJ2-7, with 9 bases identical to TRBD1. Per the germline V gene, CDR1 is SGHTA and CDR2 is FQGNSA. The CDR3 runs to 14 residues. With V trimmed by 4 bases and J by 3 bases, 4 bases remained unmatched. The DNA for the CDR3 is TGTGCCAGCAGCTGGTCGGACAGGGGCTACGAGCAGTACTTC. It yields the protein CASSWSDRGYEQYF. The whole variable domain, filled in from reference TRBV7-2 and TRBJ2-7, reads GAGVSQSPSNKVTEKGKDVELRCDPISGHTALYWYRQSLGQGLEFLIYFQGNSAPDKSGLPSDRFSAERTGGSVSTLTIQRTQQEDSAVYLCASSWSDRGYEQYFGPGTRLTVT.

This chain uses TRBV4-1 with TRBJ2-1; D remains unclear. The CDR3 length is 14 residues. Germline values: CDR1 MGHRA, CDR2 YSYEKL. Between the trimmed V and J ends, which lost 3 bases and 13 bases, there was a span of 19 bases. The CDR3 loop reads CASSHGAAVRPQFF. The CDR3 region has the DNA TGCGCCAGCAGCCATGGAGCAGCCGTCCGACCTCAGTTCTTC.

The rearrangement links TRBV14 to TRBJ2-3; 8 bases agree with TRBD2. CDR1 SGHDN and CDR2 FVKESK come from the germline V gene. The CDR3 runs 15 residues. V lost 0 bases to trimming and J lost 8 bases; unmatched junction nucleotides: 7. The CDR3 region has the DNA TGTGCCAGCAGCCAAGATCCCCTAGCGGGCGGTACGCAGTATTTT. This encodes CASSQDPLAGGTQYF.

The chain combines TRBV29-1 with TRBJ2-3; no reliable D call. In germline, CDR1 is SQVTM, CDR2 ANQGSEA. The CDR3 has 12 residues. V dropped 7 bases and J dropped 4 bases, with 12 bases sitting between them. In DNA form, the CDR3 reads TGCAGCGCGAAGAAGGTGGCAGATACGCAGTATTTT. Protein product: CSAKKVADTQYF.

This clonotype was seen only a few times. This rearrangement joins TRBV10-3 to TRBJ1-1; the match to TRBD1 covers 9 bases. Trimming took 4 bases from V and 5 from J; bases not matched to a gene: 5. This CDR3 spans 14 amino acids. The germline CDR1 and CDR2 sequences are ENHRY and SYGVKD. CDR3 in DNA: TGTGCCATCAGTGTCGGGACAGGGAAGACTGAAGCTTTCTTT. Protein sequence: CAISVGTGKTEAFF.

The V and J genes are TRBV5-1 and TRBJ2-5; no definite D call. V gave up 4 bases and J gave up 5 bases, with 12 bases separating them. The germline V gene encodes CDR1 SGHRS and CDR2 YFSETQ. The CDR3 totals 13 residues. The CDR3 loop reads CASSGLQGETQYF. The CDR3 region has the DNA TGCGCCAGCAGCGGCTTACAAGGGGAGACCCAGTACTTC. Combining the CDR3 with reference TRBV5-1 and TRBJ2-5 gives the whole variable domain KAGVTQTPRYLIKTRGQQVTLSCSPISGHRSVSWYQQTPGQGLQFLFEYFSETQRNKGNFPGRFSGRQFSNSRSEMNVSTLELGDSALYLCASSGLQGETQYFGPGTRLLVL.

In its sample, this clonotype was seen a few times. The chain joins TRBV5-1 to TRBJ2-7; TRBD1 might be the D (6 bases). The germline gives CDR1 SGHRS, CDR2 YFSETQ. The CDR3 extends over 13 amino acids. Trimming pared 5 bases from V and 0 bases from J, leaving 9 bases between. The DNA for the CDR3 is TGCGCCAGCAGGAGGGACAACTCCTACGAGCAGTACGTC. Translating it yields CASRRDNSYEQYV.

The chain employs TRBV7-9 and TRBJ2-1; 12 bases are a match to TRBD2. V lost 5 bases and J lost 5; bases outside the gene matches: 7. Germline values: CDR1 SEHNR, CDR2 FQNEAQ (reference sequence). CDR3 length equals 16 residues. CDR3 coding DNA: TGTGCCAGCAGCGCGACTAGCGGGAGCCGCAACAATGAGCAGTTCTTC. Translation gives CASSATSGSRNNEQFF. Drawing the rest from reference TRBV7-9 and TRBJ2-1, the complete variable domain is DTGVSQNPRHKITKRGQNVTFRCDPISEHNRLYWYRQTLGQGPEFLTYFQNEAQLEKSRLLSDRFSAERPKGSFSTLEIQRTEQGDSAMYLCASSATSGSRNNEQFFGPGTRLTVL.

This clonotype showed up many times. The chain links TRBV5-1 to TRBJ2-1; D may be TRBD1 or TRBD2 (5 bases each). This CDR3 contains 13 residues. Germline-derived CDR1 and CDR2 are SGHRS and YFSETQ. V gave up 4 bases and J gave up 7 bases, with 12 bases separating them. The CDR3 DNA reads TGCGCCAGCAGCCCGGGGACCGCAAATGAGCAGTTCTTC. Its protein product is CASSPGTANEQFF.

This clonotype was seen many times. The rearrangement links TRBV25-1 to TRBJ2-7; weak D call: TRBD1 (5 bases). The V and J ends lost 4 bases and 4 bases respectively, with 8 bases between them. The CDR3 has 12 residues. Germline CDR1 is MGHDK and CDR2 is SYGVNS. This chain's CDR3 is CASSVTGYEQYF. Written as DNA, the CDR3 is TGTGCCAGCAGTGTTACAGGATACGAGCAGTACTTC.

The chain employs TRBV12-5 and TRBJ2-5; TRBD1 matches 11 bases. J lost 5 bases, V lost 3 bases, and 11 bases had no gene match. The CDR3 spans 17 residues. Germline values: CDR1 LGHNT, CDR2 FRNRAP. CDR3 sequence: CASGFILGQGAWETQYF. CDR3 coding DNA: TGTGCTAGTGGTTTCATTCTAGGACAGGGGGCGTGGGAGACCCAGTACTTC.

The rearrangement joins TRBV11-1 to TRBJ2-3, with TRBD2 as a possible D gene (6 bases). The V end was cut by 0 bases, the J end by 0 bases, with 16 bases between. The CDR3 is made up of 18 amino acids. Germline lookup yields CDR1 SGHAT and CDR2 FQDESV (reference sequence). CDR3 nucleotide sequence: TGTGCCAGCAGCTTAGCGGAATTGGGGACTGCGAGCACAGATACGCAGTATTTT. Amino acid sequence: CASSLAELGTASTDTQYF.

CDR3 DNA sequence: TGCGCCAGCAGCGTTAGTGGCGAGCAGTTCTTC. It is translated as CASSVSGEQFF. The chain combines TRBV5-1 with TRBJ2-1; D gene ambiguous. This CDR3 region has 11 residues. Germline lookup yields CDR1 SGHRS and CDR2 YFSETQ. The V end was cut by 4 bases, the J end by 10 bases, with 9 bases between. The full variable domain, completed using reference TRBV5-1 and TRBJ2-1, is KAGVTQTPRYLIKTRGQQVTLSCSPISGHRSVSWYQQTPGQGLQFLFEYFSETQRNKGNFPGRFSGRQFSNSRSEMNVSTLELGDSALYLCASSVSGEQFFGPGTRLTVL.

CDR3: CASSLLVTNTEAFF. Here the CDR3 DNA reads TGTGCCAGCAGCCTACTAGTAACGAACACTGAAGCTTTCTTT. The chain combines TRBV7-9 with TRBJ1-1; no reliable D call. The CDR3 contains 14 residues. V lost 5 bases to trimming and J lost 1 base, with 11 bases between them. CDR1 and CDR2 (germline): SEHNR, FQNEAQ (reference sequence).

This sequence joins TRBV6-1 and TRBJ2-2, with 9 bases aligning to TRBD2. V lost 6 bases, J lost 4 bases, and 12 bases stayed unmatched. The CDR3 extends over 17 amino acids. Germline-derived CDR1 and CDR2 are MNHNS and SASEGT. The CDR3 spells CASSTGALAGVTGELFF. For the CDR3, the DNA is TGTGCCAGCAGCACCGGGGCATTAGCGGGAGTCACCGGGGAGCTGTTTTTT.

J is TRBJ2-7 and V is TRBV4-3; D might be TRBD1 (6 bases). Looked up from germline, CDR1 is LGHNA and CDR2 is YSLEER. The CDR3 length is 16 residues. V lost 4 bases, J lost 5 bases, and 21 bases lay in between. The chain's CDR3 is CASSRTRDPGVDEQYF. The CDR3 nucleotides are TGCGCCAGCAGCCGGACCCGGGACCCAGGGGTCGACGAGCAGTACTTC.